This TCR beta chain derives from a study of T cells in Graves' hyperthyroidism and ophthalmopathy. Under 3 months was the duration of disease in ophthalmopathy patients, who also had a Clinical Activity Score of at least 3 and a NOSPECS grade of at least 4. The germline V and J ends were trimmed by 0 bases and 4 bases, with 10 bases remaining between them. The CDR3 is 14 amino acids. Germline V gene lookup returns CDR1 SGDLS and CDR2 YYNGEE. This clonotype was observed a handful of times. Authors of the study amplified TCR beta CDR3 regions from RNA transcripts. HTBI primers drove first-round RT-PCR of the TCR CDR3. TCRdb re-derived calls from the multiplex PCR reads in MiXCR, one entry per CDR3 protein. The sample includes approximately 690,000 distinct CDR3 sequences, around 21% seen only once; the top ten take around a third.

Sequencing was carried out using blood. This clonotype was sampled from a man aged 25-40 years with Graves' ophthalmopathy. The chain carries TRBV9 and TRBJ2-5; D possibly corresponds to TRBD1 (6 bases). The CDR3 protein is CASSVAAGAETQYF. The CDR3 nucleotides are TGTGCCAGCAGCGTAGCCGCAGGGGCAGAGACCCAGTACTTC.